The 21 T cell receptor beta chains given below trace back to one sample, sequenced in a study of blood T cell repertoires in COVID-19. Generated by immunoSEQ multiplex PCR, the TCRdb table keeps only in-frame clones and is missing some. The data contain approximately 68,000 clones, 75% to 85% of them seen just once; the ten biggest clones take up 5% to 7%. Specimen: peripheral blood. The receptors come from a woman aged 60-75 years with acute or convalescent COVID-19.

In its sample, this clone was seen a few times. V gene TRBV6-5 combines with J gene TRBJ1-1; D possibly corresponds to TRBD1 (5 bases). The germline CDR1 and CDR2 sequences are MNHEY and SVGAGI. The V end lost 7 bases, the J end lost 1 base, and 13 bases lay between the germline ends. This CDR3 region has 14 residues. CDR3 in DNA: TGTGCCAGCAATCGACCCGGGGGGAACACTGAAGCTTTCTTT. Translating gives CASNRPGGNTEAFF.

This rearrangement joins TRBV7-2 to TRBJ2-2; D unclear. This CDR3 spans 14 amino acids. Germline loops: CDR1 SGHTA, CDR2 FQGNSA. Trimming removed 6 bases at V and 5 bases at J, with 13 bases between. CDR3 bases: TGTGCCAGCAGACCTCGAGGTGGGACCGGGGAGCTGTTTTTT. This gives the protein CASRPRGGTGELFF.

This chain joins TRBV3-1 (or the pseudogene TRBV3-2) and TRBJ1-2; 10 bases map to TRBD1. Germline V lookup: CDR1 LGHDT, CDR2 YNNKEL (reference sequence). This CDR3 is built from 16 residues. With V trimmed by 5 bases and J by 2 bases, 8 bases remained unmatched. CDR3 coding DNA: TGTGCCAGCAGCGAGGACAGGGGGGTTGGGAACTATGGCTACACCTTC. Residues: CASSEDRGVGNYGYTF.

The gene calls are TRBV5-4 and TRBJ2-3; 9 bases line up with TRBD2. The CDR3 runs to 15 residues. CDR1 is SGHNT, CDR2 YYREEE, per germline (reference sequence). The V and J ends lost 0 bases and 4 bases, in that order; junction bases with no gene match: 3. CDR3 region: CASSLAQRGADTQYF. The DNA for the CDR3 is TGTGCCAGCAGCTTGGCCCAGCGGGGGGCAGATACGCAGTATTTT.

V gene TRBV5-5 combines with J gene TRBJ1-3; 8 bases line up with TRBD1. The CDR3 consists of 14 residues. In germline, CDR1 is SGHKS, CDR2 YYEKEE (reference sequence). J gave up 7 bases and V 1 base, and 4 bases lay outside the gene matches. The CDR3 spells CASSLSQGANTIYF. The CDR3 coding sequence is TGTGCCAGCAGCTTGAGTCAGGGGGCGAACACCATATATTTT. Combining the CDR3 with reference TRBV5-5 and TRBJ1-3 gives the whole variable domain DAGVTQSPTHLIKTRGQQVTLRCSPISGHKSVSWYQQVLGQGPQFIFQYYEKEERGRGNFPDRFSARQFPNYSSELNVNALLLGDSALYLCASSLSQGANTIYFGEGSWLTVV.

The gene calls are TRBV30 and TRBJ1-1; 7 bases line up with TRBD1. Germline V lookup: CDR1 GTSNPN, CDR2 SVGIG (reference sequence). The CDR3 totals 13 residues. V gave up 6 bases and J gave up 0 bases; unmatched junction bases: 4. The CDR3 DNA reads as TGTGCCTGCACCGGACAGGTGAACACTGAAGCTTTCTTT. Its translation is CACTGQVNTEAFF.

The CDR3: CASSLRDNLWNTGELFF. The CDR3 DNA reads TGTGCCAGCAGCCTCCGGGACAACCTCTGGAACACCGGGGAGCTGTTTTTT. The chain carries TRBV7-9 and TRBJ2-2; a possible D gene is TRBD1 (6 bases). V shed 5 bases and J shed 1 base, with 17 bases lying between them. Per the germline V gene, CDR1 is SEHNR and CDR2 is FQNEAQ (reference sequence). This CDR3 comprises 17 residues.

The chain combines TRBV3-1 (or the pseudogene TRBV3-2) with TRBJ2-1, with 11 bases identical to TRBD2. Losses at the gene ends were 5 bases for V and 6 bases for J; bases not matched to a gene: 9. CDR1 LGHDT and CDR2 YNNKEL come from the germline V gene (reference sequence). The CDR3 spans 16 residues. The CDR3 reads CASSSDSGGEVNEQFF. CDR3 DNA sequence: TGTGCCAGCAGCTCCGATAGCGGGGGGGAGGTCAATGAGCAGTTCTTC.

The count of this clone is one. The chain recombines TRBV12-5 with TRBJ1-5; tentatively, D is TRBD1 (6 bases). This CDR3 spans 15 amino acids. Germline CDR1 LGHNT, CDR2 FRNRAP. Trimming took off 5 bases at V and 2 bases at J, with 13 bases between the two ends. CDR3 sequence reads: CASGLGQSGNQPQHF. The CDR3 DNA reads as TGTGCTAGTGGTCTCGGACAGTCAGGCAATCAGCCCCAGCATTTT.

V is TRBV5-4 and J is TRBJ1-1, with 7 bases aligning to TRBD1. This CDR3 is built from 13 residues. The germline V gene has CDR1 SGHNT and CDR2 YYREEE (reference sequence). V shed 3 bases, J shed 9 bases, and the junction held 8 bases outside the gene matches. The CDR3 spells CASSYRDSEKAFF. CDR3 coding DNA: TGTGCCAGCAGCTACCGGGACAGTGAAAAAGCTTTCTTT.

This chain joins TRBV2 and TRBJ1-6; D not certain. Trimming pared 4 bases from V and 14 bases from J, leaving 9 bases between. Germline V gives CDR1 SNHLY, CDR2 FYNNEI. There are 11 residues in the CDR3. CDR3 bases: TGTGCCAGCAGTGCCCAGGAGGCCCTCCACTTT. Protein product: CASSAQEALHF.

The gene calls are TRBV5-1 and TRBJ1-6; TRBD1 matches at 8 bases. Trimming took 0 bases from V and 10 from J; bases not matched to a gene: 6. This CDR3 has 15 residues. Germline loops: CDR1 SGHRS, CDR2 YFSETQ. CDR3 bases: TGCGCCAGCAGCTTGGACAGGGGGATAGGGTCACCCCTCCACTTT. Amino acid sequence: CASSLDRGIGSPLHF.

The J gene is TRBJ1-1, the V gene TRBV7-2; D possibly corresponds to TRBD1 (5 bases). Trimming removed 1 base at V and 7 bases at J, with 13 bases between. Germline V gene data show CDR1 as SGHTA and CDR2 as FQGNSA. This CDR3 is 14 amino acids long. The CDR3 DNA is TGTGCCAGCAGCTTAGGTACCCGAAGGGGTGAAGCTTTCTTT. This translates into CASSLGTRRGEAFF. Combining the CDR3 with reference TRBV7-2 and TRBJ1-1 gives the whole variable domain GAGVSQSPSNKVTEKGKDVELRCDPISGHTALYWYRQSLGQGLEFLIYFQGNSAPDKSGLPSDRFSAERTGGSVSTLTIQRTQQEDSAVYLCASSLGTRRGEAFFGQGTRLTVV.

The chain is built from TRBV7-3 and TRBJ2-6; D not certain. CDR3 length: 17 amino acids. The ends were cut back, 1 base at V and 0 bases at J, with 10 bases in the middle. Looked up from germline, CDR1 is SGHTA and CDR2 is FQGTGA. CDR3 sequence: CASSLKPVSSGANVLTF. In nucleotides, the CDR3 is TGTGCCAGCAGCTTAAAGCCCGTTAGCTCTGGGGCCAACGTCCTGACTTTC.

This chain joins TRBV19 and TRBJ1-1, with no clear D. The V gene lost 3 bases and the J gene lost 3 bases, with 14 bases spanning the gap. This CDR3 has 15 amino acids. Germline-derived CDR1 and CDR2 are LNHDA and SQIVND (reference sequence). The CDR3 region is CASSISLTVHTEAFF. The CDR3 DNA reads as TGTGCCAGTAGTATCTCACTTACGGTTCACACTGAAGCTTTCTTT.

The J gene is TRBJ1-1, the V gene TRBV3-1 (or the pseudogene TRBV3-2); no reliable D call. CDR1 LGHDT and CDR2 YNNKEL come from the germline V gene (reference sequence). The ends were cut back, 0 bases at V and 1 base at J, with 12 bases in the middle. The CDR3 totals 16 residues. The CDR3 here is CASSQESSQANTEAFF. The CDR3 DNA follows: TGTGCCAGCAGCCAAGAATCAAGTCAGGCGAACACTGAAGCTTTCTTT.

The chain employs TRBV6-8 and TRBJ1-1; tentative D call: TRBD1 (6 bases). Trimming left V 2 bases short and J 0 bases short, with 16 bases between. Per germline, CDR1 MNHGY and CDR2 SAAAGT. The CDR3 covers 17 residues. This CDR3 is CASSYGAERGMNTEAFF. DNA for the CDR3: TGTGCCAGCAGTTACGGGGCGGAAAGGGGGATGAACACTGAAGCTTTCTTT.

This chain joins TRBV10-3 and TRBJ1-2; 8 nucleotides agree with TRBD1. The CDR3 spans 15 residues. CDR1 ENHRY and CDR2 SYGVKD come from the germline V gene. The V gene end was trimmed by 6 bases and the J gene end by 3 bases; junction bases not matched to a gene: 9. The CDR3 loop is CAIRTYLQGDYGYTF. The DNA for the CDR3 is TGTGCCATCAGAACGTACCTACAGGGGGACTATGGCTACACCTTC.

This chain uses TRBV3-1 (or the pseudogene TRBV3-2) with TRBJ2-3, with D hard to call. Per the germline V gene, CDR1 is LGHDT and CDR2 is YNNKEL (reference sequence). V lost 0 bases and J 5 bases, leaving 12 bases between the germline ends. There are 15 residues in the CDR3. Here the CDR3 DNA reads TGTGCCAGCAGCCAAGATGCAGGTTGGGTAGATACGCAGTATTTT. It is translated as CASSQDAGWVDTQYF.

The chain links TRBV7-9 to TRBJ1-2; D is possibly TRBD1 (5 bases). CDR3 length equals 15 residues. The V gene's germline CDR1 is SEHNR and CDR2 FQNEAQ (reference sequence). Deletions cut 7 bases from V and 8 bases from J, with 23 bases between. Here the CDR3 DNA reads TGTGCCAGCACTCCTTGGGACCGCCTCGGGGGGGGCTACACCTTC. Protein product: CASTPWDRLGGGYTF.

The chain couples TRBV5-1 to TRBJ1-5, with a weak D call TRBD1 (6 bases). There are 14 residues in the CDR3. V was cut by 0 bases and J by 7 bases, with 11 bases left in between. Germline-derived CDR1 and CDR2 are SGHRS and YFSETQ. The CDR3, as DNA: TGCGCCAGCAGCTTGGAGGGGGGGCTCCAGCCCCAGCATTTT. Translated, it gives CASSLEGGLQPQHF.